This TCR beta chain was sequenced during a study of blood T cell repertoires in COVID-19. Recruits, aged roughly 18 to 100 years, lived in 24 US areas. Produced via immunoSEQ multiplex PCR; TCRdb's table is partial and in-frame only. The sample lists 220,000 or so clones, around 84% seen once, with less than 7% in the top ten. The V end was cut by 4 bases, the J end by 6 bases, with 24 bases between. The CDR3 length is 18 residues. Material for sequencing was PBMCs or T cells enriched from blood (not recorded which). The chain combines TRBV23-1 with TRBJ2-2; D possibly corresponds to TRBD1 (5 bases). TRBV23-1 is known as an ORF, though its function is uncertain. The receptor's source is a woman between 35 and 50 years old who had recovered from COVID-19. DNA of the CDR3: TGCGCCAGCAGTCGCCTAGGGGAATTGGGCCGTGGCGCCGGGGAGCTGTTTTTT. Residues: CASSRLGELGRGAGELFF.